This T cell receptor beta chain was recovered during a study of early T cells in non-severe SARS-CoV-2 infection. Study-wide results and caveats: Matching with VDJdb favored anti-spike CD8 responses (missing private and CD4 specificities).

Comments on this clonotype: Its antigen remains unknown.

Each single cDNA molecule received a unique molecular identifier. TCRdb re-analysed the 5' RACE reads in MiXCR, keeping a single row per CDR3 protein. The sample lists 90,000 to 120,000 distinct CDR3 sequences; around 10% were seen once. V shed 1 base and J 7 bases; nucleotides not matched to a gene: 12. CDR3 length: 18 residues. Germline CDR1 and CDR2: LGHNA and YSLEER. The chain links TRBV4-3 to TRBJ1-6; 8 bases are shared with TRBD1. The sequence came from an adult who was a healthcare worker with PCR-confirmed SARS-CoV-2 infection or an uninfected control (not recorded which). The sample taken for sequencing was whole blood. The CDR3 nucleotides read TGCGCCAGCAGCCAAGCAGGGCCAGGGGGCCACCGAAATTCACCCCTCCACTTT. Its translation is CASSQAGPGGHRNSPLHF.